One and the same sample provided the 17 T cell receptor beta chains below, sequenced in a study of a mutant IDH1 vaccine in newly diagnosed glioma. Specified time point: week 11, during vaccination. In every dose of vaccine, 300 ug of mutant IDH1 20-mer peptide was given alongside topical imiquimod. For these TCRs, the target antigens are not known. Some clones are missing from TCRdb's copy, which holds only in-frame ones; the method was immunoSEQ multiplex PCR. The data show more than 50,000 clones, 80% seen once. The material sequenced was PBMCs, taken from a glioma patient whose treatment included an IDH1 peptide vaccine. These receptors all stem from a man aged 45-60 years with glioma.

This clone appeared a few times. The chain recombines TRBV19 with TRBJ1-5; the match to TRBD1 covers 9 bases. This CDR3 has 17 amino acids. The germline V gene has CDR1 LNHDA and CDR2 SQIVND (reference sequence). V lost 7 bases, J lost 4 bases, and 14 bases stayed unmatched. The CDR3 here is CASKGTGSSRTNQPQHF. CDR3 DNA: TGTGCCAGTAAGGGGACAGGGAGTTCTAGAACGAATCAGCCCCAGCATTTT. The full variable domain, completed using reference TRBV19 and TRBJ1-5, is DGGITQSPKYLFRKEGQNVTLSCEQNLNHDAMYWYRQDPGQGLRLIYYSQIVNDFQKGDIAEGYSVSREKKESFPLTVTSAQKNPTAFYLCASKGTGSSRTNQPQHFGDGTRLSIL.

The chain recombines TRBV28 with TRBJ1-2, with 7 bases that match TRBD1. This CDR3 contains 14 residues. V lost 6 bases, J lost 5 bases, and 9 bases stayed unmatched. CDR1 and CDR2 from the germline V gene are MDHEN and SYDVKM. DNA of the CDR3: TGTGCCAGCAGAACCCAAGGGACAGAGTATGGCTACACCTTC. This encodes CASRTQGTEYGYTF.

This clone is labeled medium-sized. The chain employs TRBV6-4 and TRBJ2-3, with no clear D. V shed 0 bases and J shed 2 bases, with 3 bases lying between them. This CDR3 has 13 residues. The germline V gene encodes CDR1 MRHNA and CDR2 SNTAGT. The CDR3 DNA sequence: TGTGCCAGCAGTGACTCCCCCACAGATACGCAGTATTTT. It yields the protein CASSDSPTDTQYF.

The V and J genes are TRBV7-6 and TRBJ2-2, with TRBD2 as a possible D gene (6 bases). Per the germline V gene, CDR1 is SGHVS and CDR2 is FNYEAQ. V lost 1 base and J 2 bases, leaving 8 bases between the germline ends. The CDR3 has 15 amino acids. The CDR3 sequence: CASSLVSGNTGELFF. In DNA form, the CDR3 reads TGTGCCAGCAGCTTAGTTAGCGGTAACACCGGGGAGCTGTTTTTT.

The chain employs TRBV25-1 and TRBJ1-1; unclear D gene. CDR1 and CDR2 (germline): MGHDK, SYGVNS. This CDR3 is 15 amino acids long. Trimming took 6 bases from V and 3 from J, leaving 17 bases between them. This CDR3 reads CASREWAGVDTEAFF. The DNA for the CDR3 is TGTGCCAGCAGGGAGTGGGCCGGAGTAGACACTGAAGCTTTCTTT.

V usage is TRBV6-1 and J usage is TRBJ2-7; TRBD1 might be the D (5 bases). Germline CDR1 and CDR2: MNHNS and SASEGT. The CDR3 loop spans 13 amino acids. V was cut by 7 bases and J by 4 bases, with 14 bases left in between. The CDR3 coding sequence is TGTGCCAGCACGTTGGGGCGCATGTACGAGCAGTACTTC. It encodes CASTLGRMYEQYF.

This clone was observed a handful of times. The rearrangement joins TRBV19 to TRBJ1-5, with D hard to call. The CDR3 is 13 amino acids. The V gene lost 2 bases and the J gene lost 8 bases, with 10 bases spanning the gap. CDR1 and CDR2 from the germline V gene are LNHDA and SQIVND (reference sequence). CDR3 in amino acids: CASSIMVSEPQHF. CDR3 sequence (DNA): TGTGCCAGTAGTATAATGGTTTCTGAGCCCCAGCATTTT. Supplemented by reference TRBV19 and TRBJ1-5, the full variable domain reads DGGITQSPKYLFRKEGQNVTLSCEQNLNHDAMYWYRQDPGQGLRLIYYSQIVNDFQKGDIAEGYSVSREKKESFPLTVTSAQKNPTAFYLCASSIMVSEPQHFGDGTRLSIL.

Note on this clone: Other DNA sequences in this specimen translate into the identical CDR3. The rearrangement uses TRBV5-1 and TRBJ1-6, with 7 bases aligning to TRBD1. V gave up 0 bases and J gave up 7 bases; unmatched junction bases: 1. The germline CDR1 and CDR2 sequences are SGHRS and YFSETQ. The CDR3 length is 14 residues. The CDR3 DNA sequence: TGCGCCAGCAGCTTGGGCAGGGGGAATTCACCCCTCCACTTT. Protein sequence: CASSLGRGNSPLHF.

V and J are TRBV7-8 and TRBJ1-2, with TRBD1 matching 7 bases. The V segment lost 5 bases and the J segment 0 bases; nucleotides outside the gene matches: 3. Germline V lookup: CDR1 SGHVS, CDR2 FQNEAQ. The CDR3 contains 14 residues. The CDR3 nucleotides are TGTGCCAGCAGCCCCGACAGGGCTAACTATGGCTACACCTTC. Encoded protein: CASSPDRANYGYTF.

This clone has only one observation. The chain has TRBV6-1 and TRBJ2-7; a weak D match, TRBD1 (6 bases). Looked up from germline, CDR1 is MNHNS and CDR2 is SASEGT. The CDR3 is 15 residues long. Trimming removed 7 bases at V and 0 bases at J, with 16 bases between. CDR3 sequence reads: CASTMDSSFSYEQYF. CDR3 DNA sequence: TGTGCCAGCACCATGGACAGCTCCTTCTCCTACGAGCAGTACTTC.

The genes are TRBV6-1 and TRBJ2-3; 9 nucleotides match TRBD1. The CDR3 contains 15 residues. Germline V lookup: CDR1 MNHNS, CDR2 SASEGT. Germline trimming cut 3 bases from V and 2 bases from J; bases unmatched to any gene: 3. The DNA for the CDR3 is TGTGCCAGCAGTGAGGACAGGGGCTACACAGATACGCAGTATTTT. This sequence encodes CASSEDRGYTDTQYF.

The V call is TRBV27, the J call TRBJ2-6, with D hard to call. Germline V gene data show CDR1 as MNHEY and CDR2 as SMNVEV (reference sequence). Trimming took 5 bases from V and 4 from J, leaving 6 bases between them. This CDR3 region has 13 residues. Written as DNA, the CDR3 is TGTGCCAGCAGTATAGGAGGGGCCAACGTCCTGACTTTC. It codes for CASSIGGANVLTF.

Here the CDR3 reads CASSPHLERGTYNSPLHF. CDR3 sequence (DNA): TGTGCCAGCAGTCCCCACCTGGAACGGGGCACCTATAATTCACCCCTCCACTTT. The rearrangement uses TRBV27 and TRBJ1-6; D may be TRBD1 (5 bases). V lost 5 bases and J lost 2, with 19 bases in between. In germline, CDR1 is MNHEY, CDR2 SMNVEV (reference sequence). There are 18 residues in the CDR3.

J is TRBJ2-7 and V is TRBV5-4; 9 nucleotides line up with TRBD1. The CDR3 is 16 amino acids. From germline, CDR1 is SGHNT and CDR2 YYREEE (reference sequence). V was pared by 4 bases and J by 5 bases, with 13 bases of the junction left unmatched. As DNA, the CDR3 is TGTGCCAGCAGCAGTCCGGGGACAGGGAGATTCGACGAGCAGTACTTC. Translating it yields CASSSPGTGRFDEQYF.

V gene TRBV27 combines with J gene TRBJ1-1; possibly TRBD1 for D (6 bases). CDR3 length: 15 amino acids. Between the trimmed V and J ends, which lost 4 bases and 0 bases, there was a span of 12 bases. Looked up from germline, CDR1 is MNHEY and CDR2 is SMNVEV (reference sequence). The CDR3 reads CASSSHQGMNTEAFF. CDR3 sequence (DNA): TGTGCCAGCAGTTCCCATCAGGGGATGAACACTGAAGCTTTCTTT.

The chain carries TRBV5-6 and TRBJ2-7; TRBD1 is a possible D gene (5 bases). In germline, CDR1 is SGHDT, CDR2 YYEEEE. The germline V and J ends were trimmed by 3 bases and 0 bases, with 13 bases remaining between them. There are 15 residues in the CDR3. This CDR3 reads CASSSSTGNSYEQYF. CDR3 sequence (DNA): TGTGCCAGCAGCTCCAGCACAGGAAACTCCTACGAGCAGTACTTC.

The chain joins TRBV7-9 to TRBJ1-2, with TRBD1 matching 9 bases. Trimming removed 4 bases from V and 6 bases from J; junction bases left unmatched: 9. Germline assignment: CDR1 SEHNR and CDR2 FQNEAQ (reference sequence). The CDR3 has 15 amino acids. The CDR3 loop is CASSSLRDRVDGYTF. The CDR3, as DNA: TGTGCCAGCAGCTCCCTTCGGGACAGGGTAGATGGCTACACCTTC. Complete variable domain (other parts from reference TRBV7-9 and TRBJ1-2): DTGVSQNPRHKITKRGQNVTFRCDPISEHNRLYWYRQTLGQGPEFLTYFQNEAQLEKSRLLSDRFSAERPKGSFSTLEIQRTEQGDSAMYLCASSSLRDRVDGYTFGSGTRLTVV.